The clone carrying this TCR beta chain turned up a few times. Mismatch with germline at one junction end may stem from a read error. This CDR3 region has 15 residues. Germline loops: CDR1 SSHAT, CDR2 FNYEAQ (reference sequence). The data stem from a study of cytotoxic CD8 clonotypes in ibrutinib-treated CLL. Data came from immunoSEQ multiplex PCR; TCRdb stores just in-frame clones and leaves some out. The data show about 160,000 clones, about 88% seen once. The chain recombines TRBV7-7 with TRBJ2-2, with 8 bases that match TRBD1. The starting material was PBMCs, obtained at disease progression, from a patient treated with ibrutinib. This clonotype originated in a human donor with chronic lymphocytic leukemia. CDR3 loop: CASSFTGGESGELFF. The CDR3, as DNA: TGTGCTAGCAGCTTCACAGGGGGTGAATCCGGGGAGCTGTTTTTT.